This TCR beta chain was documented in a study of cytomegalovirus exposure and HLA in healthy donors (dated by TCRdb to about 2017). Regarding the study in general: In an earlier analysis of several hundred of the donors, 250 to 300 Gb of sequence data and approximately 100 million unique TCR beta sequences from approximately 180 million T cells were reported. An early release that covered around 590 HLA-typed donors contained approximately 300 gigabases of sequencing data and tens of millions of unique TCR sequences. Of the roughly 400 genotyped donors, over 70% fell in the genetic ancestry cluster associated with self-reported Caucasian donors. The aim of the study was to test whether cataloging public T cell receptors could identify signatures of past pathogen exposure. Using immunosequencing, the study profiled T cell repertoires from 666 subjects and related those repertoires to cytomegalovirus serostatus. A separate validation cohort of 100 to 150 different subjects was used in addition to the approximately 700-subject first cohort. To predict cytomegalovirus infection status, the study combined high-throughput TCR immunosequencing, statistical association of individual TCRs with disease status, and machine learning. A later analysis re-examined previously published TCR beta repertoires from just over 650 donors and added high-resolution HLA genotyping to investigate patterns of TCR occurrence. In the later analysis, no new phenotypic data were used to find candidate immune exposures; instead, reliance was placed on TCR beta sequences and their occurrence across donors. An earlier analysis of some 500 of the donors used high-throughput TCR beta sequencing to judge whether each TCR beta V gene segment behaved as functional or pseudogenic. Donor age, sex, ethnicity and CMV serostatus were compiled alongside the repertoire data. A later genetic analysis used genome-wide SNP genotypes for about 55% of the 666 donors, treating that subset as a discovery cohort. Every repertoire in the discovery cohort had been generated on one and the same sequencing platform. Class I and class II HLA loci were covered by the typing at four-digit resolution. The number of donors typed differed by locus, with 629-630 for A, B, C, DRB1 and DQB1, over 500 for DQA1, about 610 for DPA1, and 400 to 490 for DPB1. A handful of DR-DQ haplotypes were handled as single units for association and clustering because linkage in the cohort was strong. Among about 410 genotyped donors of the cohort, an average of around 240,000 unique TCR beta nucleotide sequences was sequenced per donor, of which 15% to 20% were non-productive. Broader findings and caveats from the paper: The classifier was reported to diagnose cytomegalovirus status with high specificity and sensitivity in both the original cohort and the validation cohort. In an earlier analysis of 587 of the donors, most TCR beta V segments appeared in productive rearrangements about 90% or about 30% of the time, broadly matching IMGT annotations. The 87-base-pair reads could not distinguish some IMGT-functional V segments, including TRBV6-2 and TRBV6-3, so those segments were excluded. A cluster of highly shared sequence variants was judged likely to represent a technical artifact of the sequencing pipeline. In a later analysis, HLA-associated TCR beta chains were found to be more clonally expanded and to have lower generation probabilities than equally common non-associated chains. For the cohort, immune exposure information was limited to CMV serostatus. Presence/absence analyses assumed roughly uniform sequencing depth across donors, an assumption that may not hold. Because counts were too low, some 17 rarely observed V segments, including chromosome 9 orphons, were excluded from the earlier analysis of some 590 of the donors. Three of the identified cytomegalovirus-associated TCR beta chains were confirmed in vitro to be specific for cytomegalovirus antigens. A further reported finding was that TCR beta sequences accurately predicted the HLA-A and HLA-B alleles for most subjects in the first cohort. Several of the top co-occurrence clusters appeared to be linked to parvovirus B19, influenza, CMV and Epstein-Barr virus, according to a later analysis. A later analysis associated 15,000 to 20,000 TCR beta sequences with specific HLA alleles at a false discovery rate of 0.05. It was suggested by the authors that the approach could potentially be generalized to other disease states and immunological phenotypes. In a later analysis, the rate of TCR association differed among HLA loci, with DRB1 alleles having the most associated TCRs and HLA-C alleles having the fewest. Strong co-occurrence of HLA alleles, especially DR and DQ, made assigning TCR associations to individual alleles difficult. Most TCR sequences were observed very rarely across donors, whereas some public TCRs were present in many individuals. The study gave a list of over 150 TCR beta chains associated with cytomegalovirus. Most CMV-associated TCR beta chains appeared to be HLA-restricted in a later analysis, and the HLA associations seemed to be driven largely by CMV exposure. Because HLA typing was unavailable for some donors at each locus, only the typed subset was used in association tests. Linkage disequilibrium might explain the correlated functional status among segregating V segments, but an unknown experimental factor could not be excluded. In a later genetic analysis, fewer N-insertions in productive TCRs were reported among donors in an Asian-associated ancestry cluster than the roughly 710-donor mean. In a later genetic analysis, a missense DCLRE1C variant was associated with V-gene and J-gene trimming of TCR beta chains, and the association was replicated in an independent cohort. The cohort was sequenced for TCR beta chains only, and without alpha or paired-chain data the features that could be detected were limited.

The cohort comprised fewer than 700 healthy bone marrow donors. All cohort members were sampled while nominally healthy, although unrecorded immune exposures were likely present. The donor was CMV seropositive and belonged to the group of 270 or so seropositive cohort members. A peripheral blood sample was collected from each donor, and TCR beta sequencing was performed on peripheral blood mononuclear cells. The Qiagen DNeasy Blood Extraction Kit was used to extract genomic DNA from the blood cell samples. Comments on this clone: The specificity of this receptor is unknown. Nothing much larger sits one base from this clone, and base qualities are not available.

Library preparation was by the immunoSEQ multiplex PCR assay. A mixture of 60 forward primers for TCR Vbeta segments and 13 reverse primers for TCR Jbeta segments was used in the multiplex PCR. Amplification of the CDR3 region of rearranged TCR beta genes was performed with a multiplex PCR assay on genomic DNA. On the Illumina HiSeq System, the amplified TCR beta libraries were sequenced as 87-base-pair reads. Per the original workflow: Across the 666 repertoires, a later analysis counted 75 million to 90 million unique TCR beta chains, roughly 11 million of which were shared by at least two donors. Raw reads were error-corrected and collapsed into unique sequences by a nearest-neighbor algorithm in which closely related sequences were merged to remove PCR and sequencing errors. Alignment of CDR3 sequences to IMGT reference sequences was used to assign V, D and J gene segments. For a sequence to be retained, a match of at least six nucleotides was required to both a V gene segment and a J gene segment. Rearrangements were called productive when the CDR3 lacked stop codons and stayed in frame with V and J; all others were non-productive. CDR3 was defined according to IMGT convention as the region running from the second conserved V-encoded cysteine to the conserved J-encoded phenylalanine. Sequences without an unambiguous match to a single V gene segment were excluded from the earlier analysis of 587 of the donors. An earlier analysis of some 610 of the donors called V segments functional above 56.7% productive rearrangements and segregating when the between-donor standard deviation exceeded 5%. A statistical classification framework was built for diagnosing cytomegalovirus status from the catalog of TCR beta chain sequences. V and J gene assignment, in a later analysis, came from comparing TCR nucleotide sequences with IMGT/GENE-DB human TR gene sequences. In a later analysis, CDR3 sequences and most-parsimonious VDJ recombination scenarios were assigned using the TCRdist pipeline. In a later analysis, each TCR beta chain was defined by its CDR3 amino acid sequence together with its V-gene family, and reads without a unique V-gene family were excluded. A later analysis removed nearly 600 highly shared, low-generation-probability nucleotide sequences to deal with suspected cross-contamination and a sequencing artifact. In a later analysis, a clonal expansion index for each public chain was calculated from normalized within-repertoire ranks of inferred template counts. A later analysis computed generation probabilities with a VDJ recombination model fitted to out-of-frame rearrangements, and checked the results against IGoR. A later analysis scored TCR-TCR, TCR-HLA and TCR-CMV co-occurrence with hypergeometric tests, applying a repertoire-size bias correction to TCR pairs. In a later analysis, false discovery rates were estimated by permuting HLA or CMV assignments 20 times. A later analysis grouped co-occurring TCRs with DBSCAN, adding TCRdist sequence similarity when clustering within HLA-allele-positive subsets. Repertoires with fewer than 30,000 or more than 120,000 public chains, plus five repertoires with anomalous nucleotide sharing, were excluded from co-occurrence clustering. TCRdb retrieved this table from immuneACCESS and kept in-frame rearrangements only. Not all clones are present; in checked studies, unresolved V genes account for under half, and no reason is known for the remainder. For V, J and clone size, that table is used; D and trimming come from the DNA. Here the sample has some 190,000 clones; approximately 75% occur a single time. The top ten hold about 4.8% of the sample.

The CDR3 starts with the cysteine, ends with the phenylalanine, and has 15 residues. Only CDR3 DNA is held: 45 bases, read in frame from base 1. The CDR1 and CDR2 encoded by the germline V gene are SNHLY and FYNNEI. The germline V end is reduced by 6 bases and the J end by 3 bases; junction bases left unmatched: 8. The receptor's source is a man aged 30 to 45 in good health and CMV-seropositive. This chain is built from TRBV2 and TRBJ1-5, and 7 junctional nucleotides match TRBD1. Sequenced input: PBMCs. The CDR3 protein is CASSELGTDNQPQHF. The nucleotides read TGTGCCAGCAGCGAACTAGGGACAGACAATCAGCCCCAGCATTTT.